This TCR beta chain is from a study of T-cell reconstitution after alpha-beta-depleted transplantation in children. Trimming pared 5 bases from V and 6 bases from J, leaving 7 bases between. The CDR3 covers 12 residues. Germline assignment: CDR1 SEHNR and CDR2 FQNEAQ (reference sequence). This clonotype was counted ten times or more. Using unique molecular identifiers, the investigators prepared the TCRbeta library. TCRdb analysed the PCR reads with MiXCR anew, one entry per CDR3 protein. The sample lists around 700,000 distinct CDR3 sequences, less than 15% occurring once. This TCR derives from a girl aged 2 to 10 with congenital amegakaryocytic thrombocytopenia, due to receive a stem cell transplant. The sample was PBMCs, taken before TCRalphabeta/CD19-depleted stem cell transplant. The gene calls are TRBV7-9 and TRBJ2-2; no definite D call. The CDR3 protein is CASSTYPGELFF. Here the CDR3 DNA reads TGTGCCAGCAGCACTTACCCCGGGGAGCTGTTTTTT.